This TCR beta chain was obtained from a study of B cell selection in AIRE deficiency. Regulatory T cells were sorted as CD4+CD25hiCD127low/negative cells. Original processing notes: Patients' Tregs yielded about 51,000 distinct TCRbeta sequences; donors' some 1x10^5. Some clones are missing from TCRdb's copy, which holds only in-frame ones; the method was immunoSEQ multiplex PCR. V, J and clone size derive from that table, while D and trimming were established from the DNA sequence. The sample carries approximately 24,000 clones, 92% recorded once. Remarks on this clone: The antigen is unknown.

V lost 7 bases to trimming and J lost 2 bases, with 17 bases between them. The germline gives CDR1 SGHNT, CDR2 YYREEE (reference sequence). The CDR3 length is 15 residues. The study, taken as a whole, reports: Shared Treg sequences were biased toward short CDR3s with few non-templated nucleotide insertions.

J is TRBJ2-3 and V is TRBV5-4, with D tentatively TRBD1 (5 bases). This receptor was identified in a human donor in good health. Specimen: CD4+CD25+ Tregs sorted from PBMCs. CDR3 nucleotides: TGTGCCAGCCACGGCCAGGGTAGAATCACAGATACGCAGTATTTT. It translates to CASHGQGRITDTQYF.